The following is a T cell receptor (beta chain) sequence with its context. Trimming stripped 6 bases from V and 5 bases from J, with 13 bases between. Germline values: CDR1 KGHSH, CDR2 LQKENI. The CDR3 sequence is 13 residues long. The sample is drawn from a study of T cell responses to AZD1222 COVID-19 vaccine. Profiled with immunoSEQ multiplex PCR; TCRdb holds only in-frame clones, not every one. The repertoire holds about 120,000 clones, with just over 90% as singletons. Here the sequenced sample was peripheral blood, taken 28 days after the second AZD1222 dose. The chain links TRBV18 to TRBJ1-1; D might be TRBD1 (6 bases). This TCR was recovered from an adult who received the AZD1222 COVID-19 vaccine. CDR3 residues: CASSLQGVTEAFF. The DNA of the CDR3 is TGTGCCAGCTCTTTACAGGGAGTTACTGAAGCTTTCTTT.